The entry that follows covers one TCR beta chain sequence. Its antigen is unknown. TCR beta CDR3 region amplification was performed from RNA transcripts. The HTBI primer set was used in a first-round RT-PCR of the TCR CDR3. MiXCR, run by TCRdb on the multiplex PCR reads, gives a single entry per CDR3 protein. The table shows roughly 500,000 distinct CDR3 sequences, with approximately 25% occurring only once. Clinical symptoms, serum thyroxine, TRAb, thyroid ultrasound and orbital computed tomography established diagnosis. This specimen comes from a study of T cells in Graves' hyperthyroidism and ophthalmopathy. For the study at large: The authors collected peripheral blood at initial diagnosis, before any treatment.

Study outcomes and limitations: Blood also held most thyroid clonotypes expanded beyond 0.001.

This CDR3 has 14 residues. V lost 1 base, J lost 7 bases, and 14 bases lay in between. Germline V lookup: CDR1 MDHEN, CDR2 SYDVKM. The receptor was isolated from a woman between 25 and 40 years old with Graves' ophthalmopathy. The rearrangement joins TRBV28 to TRBJ2-7; weak D call: TRBD2 (5 bases). The specimen was blood. CDR3 loop: CASSLYPASGEQYF. Written as DNA, the CDR3 is TGTGCCAGCAGTTTATATCCTGCGTCGGGGGAGCAGTACTTC.